The 3 T cell receptor beta chains given below trace back to one sample, sequenced in a study of blood T cell repertoires in COVID-19. Assay: immunoSEQ multiplex PCR; the TCRdb copy retains only in-frame clones and omits some. The sample includes roughly 360,000 clones, more than 75% seen only once; the top ten take about 1%. The source material was peripheral blood. The receptor source for this set is a human donor with acute or convalescent COVID-19. The donor label of this sample is uncertain.

This chain joins TRBV14 and TRBJ2-3; no clear D. CDR1 is SGHDN, CDR2 FVKESK, per germline. Trimming took 0 bases from V and 6 from J, leaving 10 bases between them. This CDR3 spans 14 amino acids. CDR3 sequence (DNA): TGTGCCAGCAGCCAAGATCCCCGTCAGGATACGCAGTATTTT. Protein: CASSQDPRQDTQYF.

This chain joins TRBV5-6 and TRBJ2-3; TRBD2 matches 15 bases. The CDR3 is made up of 17 amino acids. Unmatched junction bases numbered 4, after V lost 1 base and J lost 4 bases. Germline V gene sequence: CDR1 SGHDT, CDR2 YYEEEE. In DNA, the CDR3 is TGTGCCAGCAGCTTGTACGGACTAGCGGGGGGGGCAGATACGCAGTATTTT. It codes for CASSLYGLAGGADTQYF. The full variable domain, rest sourced from reference TRBV5-6 and TRBJ2-3, is DAGVTQSPTHLIKTRGQQVTLRCSPKSGHDTVSWYQQALGQGPQFIFQYYEEEERQRGNFPDRFSGHQFPNYSSELNVNALLLGDSALYLCASSLYGLAGGADTQYFGPGTRLTVL.

In its sample, this clone was seen once. This sequence joins TRBV2 and TRBJ2-7; 11 bases map to TRBD1. V gave up 6 bases and J gave up 0 bases; unmatched junction bases: 16. Looked up from germline, CDR1 is SNHLY and CDR2 is FYNNEI. CDR3 length equals 19 residues. The CDR3 DNA reads as TGTGCCAGCAGCAAGACGGGACAGGGGGATAGACGGTTCTCCTACGAGCAGTACTTC. Its protein is CASSKTGQGDRRFSYEQYF.